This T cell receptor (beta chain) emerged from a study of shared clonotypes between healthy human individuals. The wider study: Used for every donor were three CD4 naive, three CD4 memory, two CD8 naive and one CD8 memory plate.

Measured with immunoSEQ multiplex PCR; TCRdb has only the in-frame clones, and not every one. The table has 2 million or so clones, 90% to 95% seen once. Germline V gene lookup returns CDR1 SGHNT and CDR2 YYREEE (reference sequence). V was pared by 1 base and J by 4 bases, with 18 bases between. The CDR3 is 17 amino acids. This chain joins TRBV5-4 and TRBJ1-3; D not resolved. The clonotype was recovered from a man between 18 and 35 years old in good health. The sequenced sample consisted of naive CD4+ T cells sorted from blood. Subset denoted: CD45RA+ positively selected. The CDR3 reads CASSLQRPGGNGNTIYF. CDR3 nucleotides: TGTGCCAGCAGCTTGCAGCGGCCCGGCGGGAACGGAAACACCATATATTTT.